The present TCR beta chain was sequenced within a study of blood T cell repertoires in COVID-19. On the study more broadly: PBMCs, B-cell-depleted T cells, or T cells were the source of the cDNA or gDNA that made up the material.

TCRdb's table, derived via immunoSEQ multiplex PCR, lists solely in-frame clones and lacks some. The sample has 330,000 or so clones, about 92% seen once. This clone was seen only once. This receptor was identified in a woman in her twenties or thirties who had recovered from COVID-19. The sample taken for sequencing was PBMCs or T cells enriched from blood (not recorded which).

The CDR3 protein is CASSYSRRGSRETQYF. The DNA of the CDR3 is TGTGCCAGCAGTTACTCGAGGAGGGGTAGTCGGGAGACCCAGTACTTC. The chain has TRBV6-5 and TRBJ2-5; D possibly corresponds to TRBD2 (6 bases). V shed 0 bases and J shed 5 bases, with 16 bases lying between them. The CDR3 covers 16 residues. Germline V gene sequence: CDR1 MNHEY, CDR2 SVGAGI.